The 21 T cell receptor beta chains given below trace back to one sample, sequenced in a study of molecular identifiers for immune sequencing clone quantification. TCRdb recomputed calls from the PCR reads with MiXCR, one row per CDR3 protein. The sample includes over 600,000 distinct CDR3 sequences, nearly 20% seen only once; the top ten take about 0.9%. The sample consisted of naive CD8+ T cells from blood, with Jurkat cell RNA spiked in. Subset of the sample: FACS-sorted CD8+CD4-CCR7+CD45RA+ naive T cells. The receptors shown here come from a human donor in good health. Some libraries in this study had Jurkat cell RNA spiked in.

This clonotype was counted at least ten times. V is TRBV7-2 and J is TRBJ2-4; TRBD2 aligns across 10 bases. In germline, CDR1 is SGHTA, CDR2 FQGNSA. The CDR3 totals 16 residues. With V trimmed by 5 bases and J by 1 base, 5 bases remained unmatched. This CDR3 is CASSPSGRSAKNIQYF. The CDR3 coding sequence is TGTGCCAGCAGCCCTAGCGGGAGAAGTGCCAAAAACATTCAGTACTTC.

This chain links TRBV4-3 with TRBJ2-1; 11 positions agree with TRBD1. Germline V gene sequence: CDR1 LGHNA, CDR2 YSLEER. V dropped 1 base and J dropped 10; count of bases not matched to a gene: 3. The CDR3 has 14 amino acids. CDR3 region: CASSQGTGGKEQFF. In nucleotides, the CDR3 is TGCGCCAGCAGCCAAGGGACAGGGGGCAAGGAGCAGTTCTTC.

Note on this clonotype: This may arise from a read error, as a much more abundant clone is one base away. This sequence joins TRBV11-2 and TRBJ2-1, with D perhaps being TRBD1 or TRBD2 (5 bases each). The CDR3 extends over 17 amino acids. Per the germline V gene, CDR1 is SGHAT and CDR2 is FQNNGV. CDR3: CASGLVDGGTKYNEQFF. In DNA form, the CDR3 reads TGTGCCAGCGGCTTAGTTGATGGGGGAACTAAGTACAATGAGCAGTTCTTC.

Many counts were recorded for this clonotype. This rearrangement joins TRBV6-5 to TRBJ1-2; no firm D call. V was cut by 2 bases and J by 0 bases, with 22 bases left in between. The CDR3 has 19 amino acids. The germline CDR1 and CDR2 sequences are MNHEY and SVGAGI. CDR3 in amino acids: CASSYETDPSERTNYGYTF. CDR3 DNA: TGTGCCAGCAGTTACGAAACCGACCCCTCTGAGAGAACTAACTATGGCTACACCTTC.

This clonotype has only a few counts. This rearrangement joins TRBV6-5 to TRBJ1-2; D is perhaps TRBD1 (6 bases). This CDR3 spans 14 amino acids. Looked up from germline, CDR1 is MNHEY and CDR2 is SVGAGI. Trimming took off 8 bases at V and 5 bases at J, with 18 bases between the two ends. CDR3 nucleotides: TGTGCCAGCGGAACAGGGAGCCATTTATATGGCTACACCTTC. Translation: CASGTGSHLYGYTF.

This clonotype was counted ten times or more. The genes are TRBV27 and TRBJ1-5, with D maybe TRBD1 (5 bases). The germline V gene has CDR1 MNHEY and CDR2 SMNVEV (reference sequence). Trimming removed 0 bases from V and 5 bases from J, with 11 bases in between. There are 15 residues in the CDR3. The CDR3 reads CASSLSLGGHQPQHF. Written as DNA, the CDR3 is TGTGCCAGCAGTTTATCGCTGGGGGGACATCAGCCCCAGCATTTT.

With respect to this clonotype: This may be a read error: a much more frequent sequence differs by one nucleotide. In this CDR3 the conserved last residue, phenylalanine or tryptophan, is missing, so a read error is likely. The chain couples TRBV29-1 to TRBJ1-1; D is undetermined. CDR3 length: 12 amino acids. Germline CDR1 and CDR2: SQVTM and ANQGSEA. Between the trimmed V and J ends, which lost 3 bases and 7 bases, there was a span of 12 bases. CDR3 amino acids: CSVDGGALEAFL. The CDR3 region has the DNA TGCAGCGTTGATGGAGGCGCCCTTGAAGCTTTCCTT.

In the case of this clonotype: One base away lies a much larger clone, so this may be a sequencing read error. This chain links TRBV21-1 with TRBJ2-5; the D segment call TRBD1 is taken from the table without a DNA check. TRBV21-1 is classified as a pseudogene. The CDR3 sequence is 16 residues long. The CDR3 here is CASSKGEELQGETQYF. The CDR3, as DNA: TGTGCCAGCAGCAAAGGGGAGGAACTACAGGGGGAGACCCAGTACTTC.

This clonotype was counted between two and nine times. This chain joins TRBV2 and TRBJ1-3; D might be TRBD1 (6 bases). The CDR3 covers 16 residues. The V end lost 1 base, the J end lost 3 bases, and 13 bases lay between the germline ends. Germline CDR1 is SNHLY and CDR2 is FYNNEI. This CDR3 reads CASSEGGQPDGNTIYF. DNA for the CDR3: TGTGCCAGCAGTGAAGGCGGACAGCCGGATGGAAACACCATATATTTT.

J is TRBJ2-5 and V is TRBV20-1, with 7 nucleotides matching TRBD2. V was pared by 6 bases and J by 5 bases, with 12 bases of the junction left unmatched. CDR3 length: 14 residues. Per germline, CDR1 DFQATT and CDR2 SNEGSKA (reference sequence). The CDR3 is CSAVRGDGEETQYF. The CDR3 DNA sequence: TGCAGTGCCGTACGGGGGGACGGAGAGGAGACCCAGTACTTC.

This clonotype appeared many times. The chain links TRBV7-9 to TRBJ2-2; perhaps D is TRBD1 or TRBD2 (5 bases each). V was shortened by 5 bases and J by 5 bases, with 15 bases between the two germline ends. Per germline, CDR1 SEHNR and CDR2 FQNEAQ (reference sequence). The CDR3 extends over 15 amino acids. The CDR3 protein is CASSPREGRTGELFF. CDR3 DNA: TGTGCCAGCAGCCCTCGAGAGGGGCGGACCGGGGAGCTGTTTTTT.

The table lists this clonotype with many counts. V gene TRBV11-2 combines with J gene TRBJ2-3; TRBD2 matches 9 bases. Germline CDR1 SGHAT, CDR2 FQNNGV. The CDR3 extends over 14 amino acids. Trimming at V came to 2 bases and at J to 8 bases, leaving 5 bases not matched to a gene. CDR3 loop: CASSLPSGVGTQYF. DNA of the CDR3: TGTGCCAGCAGCTTACCTAGCGGGGTCGGTACGCAGTATTTT.

This clonotype was recorded at least ten times. The rearrangement links TRBV25-1 to TRBJ2-3, with 11 bases lining up with TRBD2. In germline, CDR1 is MGHDK, CDR2 SYGVNS. The CDR3 runs 17 residues. V gave up 3 bases and J gave up 1 base; unmatched junction bases: 6. The CDR3, as DNA: TGTGCCAGCAGTGACCTCCCGGGACTAGCGGGCACAGATACGCAGTATTTT. This translates into CASSDLPGLAGTDTQYF.

Many counts were recorded for this clonotype. The V call is TRBV7-6, the J call TRBJ2-5; the match to TRBD2 covers 8 bases. Germline-derived CDR1 and CDR2 are SGHVS and FNYEAQ. The CDR3 has 14 amino acids. Germline trimming cut 3 bases from V and 0 bases from J; bases unmatched to any gene: 0. This CDR3 is CASSFGGDQETQYF. The CDR3 bases are TGTGCCAGCAGCTTCGGGGGGGACCAAGAGACCCAGTACTTC. The full variable domain, rest sourced from reference TRBV7-6 and TRBJ2-5, is GAGVSQSPRYKVTKRGQDVALRCDPISGHVSLYWYRQALGQGPEFLTYFNYEAQQDKSGLPNDRFSAERPEGSISTLTIQRTEQRDSAMYRCASSFGGDQETQYFGPGTRLLVL.

A note on this clonotype: A single base separates this from a much larger clone, so it may be a read error. This chain connects TRBV11-3 to TRBJ2-7, with D perhaps matching TRBD1 or TRBD2 (5 bases each). Germline V gene data show CDR1 as SGHNT and CDR2 as YENEEA. This CDR3 has 16 amino acids. V shed 2 bases and J shed 7 bases, with 21 bases lying between them. The CDR3 region has the DNA TGTGCCAGCAGCTTAAGGTCAGGGAGCGTAGACAATGAGCAGTACTTC. This translates into CASSLRSGSVDNEQYF.

Concerning this clonotype: A much larger clone lies a single base off, so this may be a read error. The chain joins TRBV2 to TRBJ2-3; 7 bases line up with TRBD2. The V gene's germline CDR1 is SNHLY and CDR2 FYNNEI. This CDR3 has 13 residues. Trimming at V came to 11 bases and at J to 2 bases, leaving 7 bases not matched to a gene. The CDR3 region is CADSSGNTDTQYF. The CDR3, as DNA: TGTGCCGACTCTAGCGGAAACACAGATACGCAGTATTTT. The whole variable domain, remainder taken from reference TRBV2 and TRBJ2-3, is EPEVTQTPSHQVTQMGQEVILRCVPISNHLYFYWYRQILGQKVEFLVSFYNNEISEKSEIFDDQFSVERPDGSNFTLKIRSTKLEDSAMYFCADSSGNTDTQYFGPGTRLTVL.

This clonotype was counted a few times. One base away lies a much larger clone, so this may be a sequencing read error. The chain recombines TRBV6-2 or TRBV6-3 with TRBJ2-3, with D maybe TRBD1 (7 bases). Trimming stripped 8 bases from V and 1 base from J, with 22 bases between. The CDR3 extends over 17 amino acids. CDR1 MNHEY and CDR2 SVGEGT come from the germline V gene. CDR3 coding DNA: TGTGCCAGCGATCGTGGAGGGGGCAGAAGACGCACAGATACGCAGTATTTT. Residues: CASDRGGGRRRTDTQYF.

This clonotype occurred many times. V usage is TRBV7-9 and J usage is TRBJ1-4; tentative D call: TRBD1 (5 bases). Germline V gene lookup returns CDR1 SEHNR and CDR2 FQNEAQ (reference sequence). Trimming cost V 1 base and J 5 bases, with 11 bases left between them. CDR3 length: 15 amino acids. In DNA, the CDR3 is TGTGCCAGCAGCTTAGTTAGTGGGACGAATGAAAAACTGTTTTTT. Amino acids: CASSLVSGTNEKLFF.

This clonotype was counted many times. This chain uses TRBV4-3 with TRBJ2-3, with D unclear. CDR3 size: 16 residues. V gave up 1 base and J gave up 1 base, with 12 bases separating them. In germline, CDR1 is LGHNA, CDR2 YSLEER. CDR3 DNA sequence: TGCGCCAGCAGCCAAGCGACGAACGACGGCACAGATACGCAGTATTTT. Protein: CASSQATNDGTDTQYF.

This clonotype was found a few times. Here the CDR3 DNA reads TGTGCCAGTAGCCCTTGGGCAGGGGGACAACAGCCCCAGCATTTT. Translated, it gives CASSPWAGGQQPQHF. V usage is TRBV19 and J usage is TRBJ1-5, with TRBD1 identical over 7 bases. Germline V lookup: CDR1 LNHDA, CDR2 SQIVND (reference sequence). Trimming removed 6 bases from V and 7 bases from J; junction bases left unmatched: 12. CDR3 length equals 15 residues.

This clonotype was found a few times. J is TRBJ2-7 and V is TRBV6-1; 7 positions match TRBD1. V gave up 3 bases and J gave up 1 base; unmatched junction bases: 9. CDR1 and CDR2 (germline): MNHNS, SASEGT. CDR3 length: 16 residues. CDR3: CASSDPPGQRSYEQYF. For the CDR3, the DNA is TGTGCCAGCAGTGACCCCCCGGGACAGAGGTCCTACGAGCAGTACTTC.